One sample yielded the 25 T cell receptor beta chains listed below, sequenced in a study of cytomegalovirus exposure and HLA in healthy donors. It was with 60 Vbeta and 13 Jbeta primers that the PCR ran. Assay used: immunoSEQ multiplex PCR; TCRdb lists only in-frame clones, some missing. The data show about 170,000 clones, 80% seen once. Sequenced sample: PBMCs. These receptors were obtained from a man under 40 in good health and CMV-seropositive.

The chain links TRBV10-3 to TRBJ2-5; 8 nucleotides match TRBD1. The CDR3 runs to 12 residues. Germline V lookup: CDR1 ENHRY, CDR2 SYGVKD. V trimming: 5 bases; J trimming: 4 bases; junction bases outside the gene matches: 0. The CDR3 DNA reads as TGTGCCATCAGTACAGGGGGAGAGACCCAGTACTTC. It is translated as CAISTGGETQYF.

The chain uses TRBV19 and TRBJ2-3; 8 positions agree with TRBD2. V trimming: 2 bases; J trimming: 0 bases; junction bases outside the gene matches: 7. The CDR3 runs 17 residues. Germline V gene sequence: CDR1 LNHDA, CDR2 SQIVND (reference sequence). The CDR3 DNA follows: TGTGCCAGTAGTATAAGGGCAGCGGGGGCTAGCACAGATACGCAGTATTTT. Protein: CASSIRAAGASTDTQYF.

This chain links TRBV10-3 with TRBJ1-2; weak D call: TRBD1 (5 bases). The length of the CDR3 is 13 residues. V lost 6 bases and J lost 1, with 9 bases in between. In germline, CDR1 is ENHRY, CDR2 SYGVKD. Here the CDR3 reads CAISTTDNYGYTF. The CDR3 region has the DNA TGTGCCATCAGCACGACAGATAACTATGGCTACACCTTC.

This sequence joins TRBV5-1 and TRBJ2-3; a weak D match, TRBD2 (7 bases). The germline V and J ends were trimmed by 7 bases and 2 bases, with 11 bases remaining between them. Germline V CDR1 and CDR2: SGHRS, YFSETQ. CDR3 length: 13 amino acids. This chain's CDR3 is CASGGALTDTQYF. Written as DNA, the CDR3 is TGCGCCAGCGGGGGGGCCCTCACAGATACGCAGTATTTT.

The CDR3 loop reads CSVSHPGTRTYEQYF. The CDR3 bases are TGCAGCGTCTCCCACCCGGGGACTAGGACCTACGAGCAGTACTTC. J is TRBJ2-5 and V is TRBV29-1, with 8 bases that match TRBD2. The J call may be mistaken, given a closer DNA end match to TRBJ2-7. Germline CDR1 reads SQVTM; CDR2 reads ANQGSEA. The CDR3 contains 15 residues.

CDR3 residues: CASSPPRQGTYEQYF. CDR3 DNA: TGTGCCAGCTCACCACCGCGCCAGGGGACCTACGAGCAGTACTTC. The chain links TRBV18 to TRBJ2-7; a possible D gene is TRBD1 (6 bases). There are 15 residues in the CDR3. V lost 0 bases to trimming and J lost 2 bases, with 11 bases between them. Per germline, CDR1 KGHSH and CDR2 LQKENI.

This rearrangement joins TRBV6-1 to TRBJ2-7; D unresolved. From germline, CDR1 is MNHNS and CDR2 SASEGT. Trimming removed 6 bases from V and 2 bases from J, with 17 bases in between. The CDR3 is 15 amino acids. In DNA, the CDR3 is TGTGCCAGCAGCCACCAGGCCTCATATCCCTACGAGCAGTACTTC. Translation: CASSHQASYPYEQYF.

The chain joins TRBV4-1 to TRBJ2-5; D perhaps matches TRBD2 (6 bases). The end of the DNA is better explained by TRBJ2-7, so the J call may be wrong. This CDR3 spans 15 amino acids. From germline, CDR1 is MGHRA and CDR2 YSYEKL. The CDR3 coding sequence is TGCGCCAGCAGCCAAGTCCCCGGGGGACCCTACGAGCAGTACTTC. Its translation is CASSQVPGGPYEQYF.

This chain joins TRBV27 and TRBJ2-1; 7 nucleotides agree with TRBD1. Germline loops: CDR1 MNHEY, CDR2 SMNVEV (reference sequence). The CDR3 extends over 14 amino acids. The trim removed 8 bases at V and 1 base at J, leaving 5 bases unmatched. The CDR3 region has the DNA TGTGCCAGCGGTGAGGGGGCATCCTACAATGAGCAGTTCTTC. Protein sequence: CASGEGASYNEQFF.

The CDR3 protein is CASSIGATGELFF. In DNA form, the CDR3 reads TGTGCCAGTAGTATAGGGGCAACCGGGGAGCTGTTTTTT. The V and J genes are TRBV19 and TRBJ2-2, with D unresolved. V lost 1 base, J lost 5 bases, and 5 bases lay in between. The CDR3 spans 13 residues. Germline lookup yields CDR1 LNHDA and CDR2 SQIVND (reference sequence). The variable domain in full, completed from reference TRBV19 and TRBJ2-2, reads DGGITQSPKYLFRKEGQNVTLSCEQNLNHDAMYWYRQDPGQGLRLIYYSQIVNDFQKGDIAEGYSVSREKKESFPLTVTSAQKNPTAFYLCASSIGATGELFFGEGSRLTVL.

The rearrangement joins TRBV27 to TRBJ2-3, with D possibly TRBD1 on 5 matching bases. Germline CDR1 reads MNHEY; CDR2 reads SMNVEV (reference sequence). Trimming stripped 2 bases from V and 0 bases from J, with 9 bases between. The CDR3 runs to 15 residues. The CDR3 protein is CASSLTGPSTDTQYF. The CDR3 region has the DNA TGTGCCAGCAGTTTAACAGGCCCCAGCACAGATACGCAGTATTTT.

This chain uses TRBV10-2 with TRBJ2-2; TRBD2 matches 11 bases. Germline CDR1 reads WSHSY; CDR2 reads SAAADI. This CDR3 contains 18 residues. With V trimmed by 0 bases and J by 4 bases, 7 bases remained unmatched. The CDR3 sequence: CASSESTLAGGGTGELFF. Written as DNA, the CDR3 is TGCGCCAGCAGTGAGTCGACGCTAGCGGGAGGAGGCACCGGGGAGCTGTTTTTT.

The chain joins TRBV6-6 to TRBJ2-5, with D possibly matching TRBD2 (5 bases). Germline V gene sequence: CDR1 MNHNY, CDR2 SVGAGI (reference sequence). Trimming cost V 9 bases and J 5 bases, with 22 bases left between them. CDR3 size: 15 residues. The CDR3 DNA is TGTGCCAGTGGGTTAAGGGCCTCTAGCACGGAGACCCAGTACTTC. This gives the protein CASGLRASSTETQYF.

This clone was seen once. The chain has TRBV30 and TRBJ2-1; D ambiguous. Germline V CDR1 and CDR2: GTSNPN, SVGIG (reference sequence). The ends were cut back, 2 bases at V and 6 bases at J, with 23 bases in the middle. The CDR3 runs 17 residues. The CDR3 protein is CAWSRDRVRTSGNEQFF. CDR3 DNA: TGTGCCTGGAGTAGAGACCGGGTCCGCACATCGGGCAATGAGCAGTTCTTC.

This clone was recorded only once. CDR3 DNA sequence: TGCGCCAGCAGCTTGTGGGGGGTCGCAGATACGCAGTATTTT. The encoded protein is CASSLWGVADTQYF. The V call is TRBV5-1, the J call TRBJ2-3, with D possibly matching TRBD2 (6 bases). The CDR3 is 14 amino acids. Germline V gene lookup returns CDR1 SGHRS and CDR2 YFSETQ. Trimming pared 1 base from V and 4 bases from J, leaving 10 bases between.

V and J are TRBV27 and TRBJ1-5; D uncertain. With 4 bases removed from V and 10 bases from J, the gap between germline ends came to 17 bases. Germline V gene sequence: CDR1 MNHEY, CDR2 SMNVEV (reference sequence). The CDR3 is 14 residues long. The CDR3, as DNA: TGTGCCAGCAGTTCGAGGCCGCGAATCGAACCCCAGCATTTT. This translates into CASSSRPRIEPQHF.

The chain links TRBV27 to TRBJ2-1; 12 nucleotides match TRBD2. CDR3 length: 14 amino acids. Germline-derived CDR1 and CDR2 are MNHEY and SMNVEV (reference sequence). V gave up 5 bases and J gave up 9 bases; unmatched junction bases: 5. The CDR3 region is CASSRLAGVPEQFF. The CDR3 DNA reads as TGTGCCAGCAGTAGACTAGCGGGAGTTCCTGAGCAGTTCTTC.

The V call is TRBV30, the J call TRBJ2-3; no definite D call. The CDR3 has 11 residues. Trimming removed 3 bases at V and 6 bases at J, with 7 bases between. The V gene's germline CDR1 is GTSNPN and CDR2 SVGIG (reference sequence). DNA of the CDR3: TGTGCCTGGAGGGTGGCCGATACGCAGTATTTT. It codes for CAWRVADTQYF.

This clone was counted once. The chain recombines TRBV6-5 with TRBJ2-3; TRBD2 matches 9 bases. CDR1 MNHEY and CDR2 SVGAGI come from the germline V gene. The CDR3 totals 14 residues. V shed 6 bases, J shed 6 bases, and the junction held 7 bases outside the gene matches. The CDR3 sequence is CASSHVAGDDTQYF. The CDR3 coding sequence is TGTGCCAGCAGCCACGTAGCGGGAGACGATACGCAGTATTTT.

This chain links TRBV12-5 with TRBJ1-1; possible D gene TRBD1, 6 bases. This CDR3 is 15 amino acids long. V was shortened by 0 bases and J by 1 base, with 9 bases between the two germline ends. Germline-derived CDR1 and CDR2 are LGHNT and FRNRAP. CDR3 nucleotide sequence: TGTGCTAGTGGTTTGGTACAGGGACGGAACACTGAAGCTTTCTTT. It translates to CASGLVQGRNTEAFF.

The CDR3 sequence is CASSPTQDRDLNIQYF. In DNA form, the CDR3 reads TGTGCCAGCTCACCAACTCAGGACAGGGACCTAAACATTCAGTACTTC. The rearrangement links TRBV18 to TRBJ2-4; 8 bases line up with TRBD1. This CDR3 is built from 16 residues. Per the germline V gene, CDR1 is KGHSH and CDR2 is LQKENI. Unmatched junction bases numbered 9, after V lost 2 bases and J lost 6 bases.

The rearrangement uses TRBV7-9 and TRBJ2-7; D not certain. CDR1 and CDR2 (germline): SEHNR, FQNEAQ (reference sequence). Trimming cost V 1 base and J 2 bases, with 6 bases left between them. This CDR3 spans 13 amino acids. This chain's CDR3 is CASSLDSTYEQYF. CDR3 DNA: TGTGCCAGCAGCTTAGACAGCACCTACGAGCAGTACTTC.

On this clone: Its ends do not fully match the called genes, so a read error is possible. The chain carries TRBV7-9 and TRBJ1-1; no definite D call. The CDR3 contains 12 residues. Per the germline V gene, CDR1 is SEHNR and CDR2 is FQNEAQ (reference sequence). Here the CDR3 DNA reads TGTTCCAGCAGCTTCGAGGGCCCTGAAGCTTTCTTT. Amino acid sequence: CSSSFEGPEAFF.

The rearrangement joins TRBV11-2 to TRBJ1-2, with D maybe TRBD1 (5 bases). The V and J ends lost 2 bases and 7 bases respectively, with 11 bases between them. Germline CDR1 reads SGHAT; CDR2 reads FQNNGV. This CDR3 has 13 residues. The CDR3 DNA reads as TGTGCCAGCAGCTTACCGGGGGGAAGTGGCTACACCTTC. Translated, it gives CASSLPGGSGYTF.

J is TRBJ1-5 and V is TRBV28, with D tentatively TRBD1 (5 bases). The CDR3 extends over 20 amino acids. Per the germline V gene, CDR1 is MDHEN and CDR2 is SYDVKM. V dropped 6 bases and J dropped 0 bases, with 27 bases sitting between them. CDR3 coding DNA: TGTGCCAGCAGGAGGCGGGAAGGAGTTGTGCTGGGGGATAGCAATCAGCCCCAGCATTTT. Amino acid sequence: CASRRREGVVLGDSNQPQHF.